This TCR beta chain was identified during a study of beta chain features in type 1 diabetes. Germline CDR1 and CDR2: GTSNPN and SVGIG (reference sequence). CDR3 size: 13 residues. V was cut by 1 base and J by 1 base, with 8 bases left in between. Since all of the isolated RNA was reverse transcribed, expressed TCRB transcripts were what got sequenced. The protocol was immunoSEQ multiplex PCR, while the TCRdb copy is restricted to in-frame clones and leaves out a portion. The sample shows a few hundred thousand clones, under 13% of them seen only once. General study findings and limits: There was a moderate but significant shortening of TCRB CDR3s in all four CD4+ subsets of Type 1 diabetes patients. When cDNA is sequenced, cells with high TCR expression could be over-represented.

This clone was counted between two and nine times. Its antigen remains unidentified. Sorting based on CD45RO/CCR7/CD25/CD127/CD95/CD27 separated CD4+ naive, central memory, regulatory and stem cell-like memory cells. Sequencing was carried out using naive CD4+ T cells from blood. The chain combines TRBV30 with TRBJ2-7; D gene unclear. The source of this sequence is a young man with type 1 diabetes. CDR3 loop: CAWSGSSSYEQYF. The CDR3 nucleotides are TGTGCCTGGAGTGGGAGCAGTTCCTACGAGCAGTACTTC.